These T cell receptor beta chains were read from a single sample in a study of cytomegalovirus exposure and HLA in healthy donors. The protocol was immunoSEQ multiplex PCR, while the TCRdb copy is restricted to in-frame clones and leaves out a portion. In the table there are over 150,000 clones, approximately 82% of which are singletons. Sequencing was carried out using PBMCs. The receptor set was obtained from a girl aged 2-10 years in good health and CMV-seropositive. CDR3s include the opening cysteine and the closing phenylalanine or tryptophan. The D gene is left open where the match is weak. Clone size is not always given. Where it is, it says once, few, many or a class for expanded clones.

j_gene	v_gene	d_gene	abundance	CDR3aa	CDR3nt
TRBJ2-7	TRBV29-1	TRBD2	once	CSGKTSVGGEQYF	TGCAGCGGCAAGACTAGCGTCGGTGGCGAGCAGTACTTC
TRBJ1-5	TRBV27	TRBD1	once	CASSLKTGGMNQPQHF	TGTGCCAGCAGTTTAAAAACAGGGGGAATGAATCAGCCCCAGCATTTT
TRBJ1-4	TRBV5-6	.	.	CASSKTRWGQDEKLFF	TGTGCCAGCAGCAAGACAAGATGGGGGCAGGATGAAAAACTGTTTTTT
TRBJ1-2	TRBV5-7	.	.	CVPVGLNGYTF	TGTGTACCAGTGGGGCTCAATGGCTACACCTTC
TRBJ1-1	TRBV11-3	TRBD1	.	CASSPRDRDLTEAFF	TGTGCCAGCAGCCCACGAGACAGGGACCTCACTGAAGCTTTCTTT
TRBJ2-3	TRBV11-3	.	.	CASSSYRPSTDTQYF	TGTGCCAGCAGTAGCTACCGCCCTAGCACAGATACGCAGTATTTT
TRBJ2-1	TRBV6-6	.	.	CASSYSSLAGNEQFF	TGTGCCAGCAGTTACTCTTCTCTAGCTGGCAATGAGCAGTTCTTC
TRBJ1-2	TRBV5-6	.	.	CASSLGSLVFLQNGYTF	TGTGCCAGCAGCTTAGGGAGTCTAGTGTTCCTACAGAATGGCTACACCTTC
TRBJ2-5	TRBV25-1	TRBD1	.	CASSGAWTGGLETQYF	TGTGCCAGCAGTGGGGCATGGACAGGGGGCTTGGAGACCCAGTACTTC
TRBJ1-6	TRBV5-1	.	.	CASTRGPVDSSYNSPLHF	TGCGCCAGCACCAGAGGGCCGGTGGACAGCTCCTATAATTCACCCCTCCACTTT
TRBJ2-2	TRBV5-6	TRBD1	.	CASSLRTGNTGELFF	TGTGCCAGCAGCTTGAGGACAGGGAACACCGGGGAGCTGTTTTTT
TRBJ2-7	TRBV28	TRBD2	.	CASSLGLAGAEQYF	TGTGCCAGCAGCCTCGGACTAGCGGGAGCCGAGCAGTACTTC
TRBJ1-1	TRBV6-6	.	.	CASVTGAEAFF	TGTGCCAGCGTGACAGGAGCAGAAGCTTTCTTT
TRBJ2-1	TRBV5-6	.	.	CASISRGYNEQFF	TGTGCCAGCATCTCCAGGGGTTACAATGAGCAGTTCTTC
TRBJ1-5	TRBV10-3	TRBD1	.	CAISEPGTAPHF	TGTGCCATCAGTGAACCCGGGACAGCTCCCCATTTT
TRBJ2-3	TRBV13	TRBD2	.	CASSLLAGATDTQYF	TGTGCCAGCAGCTTACTAGCGGGGGCCACAGATACGCAGTATTTT
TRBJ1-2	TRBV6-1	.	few	CASSERAGDYGYTF	TGTGCCAGCAGTGAAAGGGCAGGGGACTATGGCTACACCTTC
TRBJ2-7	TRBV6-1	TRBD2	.	CASSRGTSGYEQYF	TGTGCCAGCAGTCGCGGGACTAGCGGCTACGAGCAGTACTTC
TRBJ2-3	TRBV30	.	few	CAWSVWGRTSTDTQYF	TGTGCCTGGAGTGTATGGGGCAGAACTAGCACAGATACGCAGTATTTT
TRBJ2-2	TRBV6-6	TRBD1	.	CASNRDSHTGELFF	TGTGCCAGCAACCGGGACAGTCACACCGGGGAGCTGTTTTTT
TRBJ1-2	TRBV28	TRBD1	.	CASRNQGATNYGYTF	TGTGCCAGCAGAAATCAGGGGGCTACTAACTATGGCTACACCTTC
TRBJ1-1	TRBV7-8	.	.	CASSLSLGVAEAFF	TGTGCCAGCAGCTTGAGTTTAGGGGTGGCTGAAGCTTTCTTT
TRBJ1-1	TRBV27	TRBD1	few	CASSLGQLSEAFF	TGTGCCAGCAGCCTGGGACAGCTATCAGAAGCTTTCTTT
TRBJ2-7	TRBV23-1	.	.	CASNPPWAGDSRRSEQYF	TGCGCCAGCAATCCTCCCTGGGCCGGGGACTCCCGGAGGAGCGAGCAGTACTTC
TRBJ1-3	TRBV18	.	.	CASSPIDREQGFGNTIYF	TGTGCCAGCTCACCAATCGATCGCGAACAGGGATTTGGAAACACCATATATTTT
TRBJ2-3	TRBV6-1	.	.	CASKVLGLTDTQYF	TGTGCCAGCAAGGTTTTGGGACTCACAGATACGCAGTATTTT